The clone carrying this TCR beta chain was detected only once. These data come from a study of blood T cell repertoires in COVID-19. TCRdb keeps only in-frame clones here, not all; method: immunoSEQ multiplex PCR. The table has about 45,000 clones, approximately 86% seen once. The sequence was collected from a woman of 80 years or more with acute or convalescent COVID-19. Sample: peripheral blood.

CDR3 in DNA: TGTGCCAGCAAGCTGGAGGCAGATACGCAGTATTTT. Translated, it gives CASKLEADTQYF. This chain uses TRBV6-5 with TRBJ2-3; tentative D call: TRBD2 (5 bases). Trimming cost V 7 bases and J 4 bases, with 9 bases left between them. CDR1 MNHEY and CDR2 SVGAGI come from the germline V gene. This CDR3 is built from 12 residues.